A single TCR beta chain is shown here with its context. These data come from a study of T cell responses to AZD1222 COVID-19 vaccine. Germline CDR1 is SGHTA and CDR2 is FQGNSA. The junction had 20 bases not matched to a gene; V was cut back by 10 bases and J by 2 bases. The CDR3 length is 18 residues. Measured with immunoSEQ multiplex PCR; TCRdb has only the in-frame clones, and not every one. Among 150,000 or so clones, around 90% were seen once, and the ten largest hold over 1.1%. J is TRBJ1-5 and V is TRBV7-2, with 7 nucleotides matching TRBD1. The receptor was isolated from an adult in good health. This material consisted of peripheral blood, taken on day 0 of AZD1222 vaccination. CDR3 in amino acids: CANPEGARLYVGNQPQHF. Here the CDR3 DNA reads TGTGCCAACCCTGAGGGGGCGAGATTGTATGTAGGCAATCAGCCCCAGCATTTT.